This T cell receptor (beta chain) was sequenced in a study of T-cell memory formation after mild COVID-19. The overall study: TCR clusters showed largely donor specificity. Study-level results: Still unconfirmed is whether the second-wave clones peaking on day 37 recognized SARS-CoV-2. A balance of CD4 and CD8 characterized clones contracting day 15 to 85, whereas later expanders leaned CD4+.

The CDR3 contains 14 residues. The V gene lost 3 bases and the J gene lost 1 base, with 7 bases spanning the gap. TCRdb analysed the 5' RACE reads with MiXCR anew, one entry per CDR3 protein. The data show approximately 250,000 distinct CDR3 sequences, with around 17% seen just once and around 23% held by the top ten. This clonotype was seen a few times. Antigen unknown. The sequence was collected from a man younger than 35 who had mild COVID-19 (a few samples of this study predate the infection). Cell type and time point are not known. This chain links TRBV12-3 or TRBV12-4 with TRBJ1-3; D is undetermined. The sample was PBMCs or a T cell subset sorted from them (not recorded which). The CDR3 bases are TGTGCCAGCAGTTTTGGAGAATCTGGAAACACCATATATTTT. Its protein is CASSFGESGNTIYF.